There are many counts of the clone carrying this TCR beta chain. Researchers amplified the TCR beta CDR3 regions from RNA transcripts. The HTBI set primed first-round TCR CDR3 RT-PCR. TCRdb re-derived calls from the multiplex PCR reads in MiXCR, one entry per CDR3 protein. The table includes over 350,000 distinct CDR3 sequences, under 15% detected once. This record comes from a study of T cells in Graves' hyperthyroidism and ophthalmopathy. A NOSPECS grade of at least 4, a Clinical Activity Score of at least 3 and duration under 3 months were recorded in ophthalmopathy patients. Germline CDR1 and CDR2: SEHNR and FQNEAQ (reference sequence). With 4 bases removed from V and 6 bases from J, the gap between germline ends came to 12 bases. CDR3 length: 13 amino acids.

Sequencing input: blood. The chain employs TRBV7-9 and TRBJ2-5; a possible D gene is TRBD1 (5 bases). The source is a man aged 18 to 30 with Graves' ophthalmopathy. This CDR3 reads CASSWQGSQTQYF. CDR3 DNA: TGTGCCAGCAGCTGGCAGGGTTCTCAGACCCAGTACTTC.